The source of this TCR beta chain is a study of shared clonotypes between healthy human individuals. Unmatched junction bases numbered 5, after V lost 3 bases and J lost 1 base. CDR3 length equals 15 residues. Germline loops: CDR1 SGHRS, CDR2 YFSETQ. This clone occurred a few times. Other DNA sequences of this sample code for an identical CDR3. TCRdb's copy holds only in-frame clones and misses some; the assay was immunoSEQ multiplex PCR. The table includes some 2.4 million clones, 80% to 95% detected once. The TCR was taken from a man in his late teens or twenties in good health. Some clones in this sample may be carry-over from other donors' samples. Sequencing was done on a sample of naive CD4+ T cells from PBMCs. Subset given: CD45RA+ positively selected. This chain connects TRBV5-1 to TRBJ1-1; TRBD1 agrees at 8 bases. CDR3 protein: CASSSSGTGNTEAFF. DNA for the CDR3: TGCGCCAGCAGCTCCTCCGGGACAGGGAACACTGAAGCTTTCTTT.